Each of the 16 T cell receptor beta chains below was sequenced from the same sample in a study of blood T cell repertoires in COVID-19. TCRdb keeps only in-frame clones here, not all; method: immunoSEQ multiplex PCR. The sample has some 130,000 clones, roughly 80% seen once. The sample was peripheral blood. These receptors originate from a man between 65 and 79 years old with acute or convalescent COVID-19.

The V call is TRBV15, the J call TRBJ2-6; D is possibly TRBD1 (6 bases). The CDR3 contains 17 residues. Trimming removed 2 bases from V and 0 bases from J, with 11 bases in between. Germline V gene lookup returns CDR1 LNHNV and CDR2 YYDKDF (reference sequence). The DNA for the CDR3 is TGTGCCACCAGCAGACCCCGACAGGCCTCTGGGGCCAACGTCCTGACTTTC. Protein: CATSRPRQASGANVLTF.

The gene calls are TRBV10-1 and TRBJ2-5; 8 bases fit TRBD1. V lost 8 bases, J lost 5 bases, and 13 bases stayed unmatched. Looked up from germline, CDR1 is WNHNN and CDR2 is SYGVQD (reference sequence). The CDR3 length is 15 residues. CDR3 amino acids: CASARGQGPLETQYF. The CDR3 coding sequence is TGCGCCAGCGCCCGCGGACAGGGCCCCTTGGAGACCCAGTACTTC.

This chain joins TRBV10-1 and TRBJ2-7, with a possible D match to TRBD1 (6 bases). V was shortened by 0 bases and J by 12 bases, with 15 bases between the two germline ends. The length of the CDR3 is 13 residues. Germline V CDR1 and CDR2: WNHNN, SYGVQD (reference sequence). The CDR3 spells CASSESTGQGWYF. The CDR3 DNA reads TGCGCCAGCAGTGAGTCGACGGGGCAGGGGTGGTACTTC.

V and J are TRBV7-2 and TRBJ1-3; D remains unclear. Per germline, CDR1 SGHTA and CDR2 FQGNSA. This CDR3 is built from 15 residues. Trimming shortened V by 1 base and J by 0 bases, and 7 bases separated the two germline ends. The CDR3 loop is CASSLGGSSGNTIYF. The CDR3 DNA follows: TGTGCCAGCAGCTTAGGTGGGAGCTCTGGAAACACCATATATTTT.

The chain is built from TRBV30 and TRBJ1-5; D possibly corresponds to TRBD1 (5 bases). The CDR3 sequence is 14 residues long. V was cut by 1 base and J by 0 bases, with 7 bases left in between. The germline V gene encodes CDR1 GTSNPN and CDR2 SVGIG (reference sequence). CDR3: CAWSATVSNQPQHF. In DNA, the CDR3 is TGTGCCTGGAGTGCGACAGTTAGCAATCAGCCCCAGCATTTT.

The genes are TRBV19 and TRBJ2-1; 10 bases agree with TRBD1. From germline, CDR1 is LNHDA and CDR2 SQIVND (reference sequence). The trim removed 3 bases at V and 5 bases at J, leaving 4 bases unmatched. The CDR3 loop spans 15 amino acids. The CDR3 DNA sequence: TGTGCCAGTAGTATGGGGACAGGGGCAGACAATGAGCAGTTCTTC. Translation: CASSMGTGADNEQFF.

The chain joins TRBV6-5 to TRBJ2-2; TRBD2 matches 7 bases. Looked up from germline, CDR1 is MNHEY and CDR2 is SVGAGI. There are 15 residues in the CDR3. J was trimmed by 2 bases and V by 2 bases; bases with no gene match: 2. The CDR3 loop reads CASSYGGVNTGELFF. The DNA of the CDR3 is TGTGCCAGCAGTTACGGGGGGGTAAACACCGGGGAGCTGTTTTTT.

The V call is TRBV6-5, the J call TRBJ1-1; 7 bases map to TRBD1. V lost 8 bases, J lost 9 bases, and 9 bases stayed unmatched. Germline V CDR1 and CDR2: MNHEY, SVGAGI. CDR3 length: 12 residues. Here the CDR3 reads CASSRGVEKAFF. The CDR3 DNA reads as TGTGCCAGCTCCAGGGGGGTTGAAAAAGCTTTCTTT.

The chain carries TRBV5-1 and TRBJ1-2, with D possibly matching TRBD1 (6 bases). The CDR3 loop spans 16 amino acids. Germline V gene sequence: CDR1 SGHRS, CDR2 YFSETQ. With 2 bases removed from V and 2 bases from J, the gap between germline ends came to 16 bases. As DNA, the CDR3 is TGCGCCAGCAGCTTCAACGATCAGACAGGAAACTATGGCTACACCTTC. Amino acids: CASSFNDQTGNYGYTF.

The CDR3 sequence: CASSEAGQGFQTQYF. CDR3 DNA sequence: TGTGCCAGCAGTGAAGCGGGACAGGGGTTTCAGACCCAGTACTTC. J is TRBJ2-5 and V is TRBV6-1, with 10 bases identical to TRBD1. CDR1 and CDR2 (germline): MNHNS, SASEGT. V shed 0 bases and J 6 bases; nucleotides not matched to a gene: 4. This CDR3 has 15 residues.

This clone was seen more than once but under ten times. With a much larger clone just one base away, this may be a read error. The V call is TRBV28, the J call TRBJ2-7; TRBD2 matches 9 bases. This CDR3 is 13 amino acids long. J was trimmed by 6 bases and V by 5 bases; bases with no gene match: 5. Germline V gene sequence: CDR1 MDHEN, CDR2 SYDVKM. The CDR3 here is CASSQGLAAEQYF. In DNA, the CDR3 is TGTGCCAGCAGTCAGGGACTAGCCGCCGAGCAGTACTTC.

The gene calls are TRBV12-5 and TRBJ2-1; D perhaps matches TRBD1 (7 bases). CDR1 and CDR2 (germline): LGHNT, FRNRAP. The length of the CDR3 is 15 residues. Trimming removed 6 bases at V and 6 bases at J, with 18 bases between. CDR3 protein: CASGQTGRFFNEQFF. The CDR3 DNA sequence: TGTGCTAGTGGCCAGACAGGGAGGTTCTTCAATGAGCAGTTCTTC.

The genes are TRBV5-1 and TRBJ1-1, with 9 bases fitting TRBD1. The CDR3 is 17 residues long. Germline CDR1 is SGHRS and CDR2 is YFSETQ. The ends lost 0 bases at V and 0 bases at J; junction bases unmatched: 6. This CDR3 is CASSLGQGVTMNTEAFF. The CDR3 DNA follows: TGCGCCAGCAGCTTGGGACAGGGGGTGACCATGAACACTGAAGCTTTCTTT.

This chain connects TRBV11-3 to TRBJ1-1; D is unclear. Trimming shortened V by 1 base and J by 2 bases, and 8 bases separated the two germline ends. The CDR3 has 14 residues. Germline V CDR1 and CDR2: SGHNT, YENEEA. In DNA form, the CDR3 reads TGTGCCAGCAGCTTAGGAGGCAGAAACACTGAAGCTTTCTTT. Translation gives CASSLGGRNTEAFF.

The rearrangement links TRBV7-2 to TRBJ2-7; the D gene is possibly TRBD1 (6 bases). The germline CDR1 and CDR2 sequences are SGHTA and FQGNSA. The CDR3 length is 13 residues. Trimming shortened V by 5 bases and J by 1 base, and 9 bases separated the two germline ends. In nucleotides, the CDR3 is TGTGCCAGCAGCCCCAGGGGTTCCTACGAGCAGTACTTC. Translated, it gives CASSPRGSYEQYF. The full variable domain, in which reference TRBV7-2 and TRBJ2-7 provide the parts outside the CDR3, is GAGVSQSPSNKVTEKGKDVELRCDPISGHTALYWYRQSLGQGLEFLIYFQGNSAPDKSGLPSDRFSAERTGGSVSTLTIQRTQQEDSAVYLCASSPRGSYEQYFGPGTRLTVT.

The rearrangement uses TRBV5-1 and TRBJ2-3; D not certain. CDR3 size: 11 residues. CDR1 SGHRS and CDR2 YFSETQ come from the germline V gene. V was shortened by 2 bases and J by 5 bases, with 3 bases between the two germline ends. The CDR3, as DNA: TGCGCCAGCAGCTTCCTAGATACGCAGTATTTT. Translated, it gives CASSFLDTQYF.